The rows below give T cell receptor beta chains drawn from one sample of a study of cytomegalovirus exposure and HLA in healthy donors. Generated by immunoSEQ multiplex PCR, the TCRdb table keeps only in-frame clones and is missing some. The sample carries fewer than 130,000 clones, over 60% recorded once. The source material was PBMCs. These receptors came from a man aged 25 to 45 in good health and CMV-seropositive. CDR3s include the opening cysteine and the closing phenylalanine or tryptophan. A D gene is named only where the DNA matches it firmly. Size values are once, few and many counts, or a class for expanded clones, and some rows have none.

clone size	D gene	J gene	V gene	CDR3 DNA	CDR3 protein
.	TRBD2	TRBJ2-1	TRBV4-2	TGTGCCAGCAGCAAGGGACTAGCGGGGGCAATCTCCTACAATGAGCAGTTCTTC	CASSKGLAGAISYNEQFF
.	.	TRBJ2-7	TRBV5-1	TGCGCCAGCAGCGAGACCAGGGGAAGCGACGAGCAGTACTTC	CASSETRGSDEQYF
.	TRBD1	TRBJ1-6	TRBV4-1	TGCGCCAGCAGCAAACTCCCGGGACAGGGGCGAGAGGGAAATTCACCCCTCCACTTT	CASSKLPGQGREGNSPLHF
few	TRBD1	TRBJ1-2	TRBV18	TGTGCCAGCTCACCCGCGACAGGGGGCGTCTATGGCTACACCTTC	CASSPATGGVYGYTF
few	.	TRBJ2-5	TRBV4-3	TGCGCCAGCAGCCAAGCCAGGTTTGAGACCCAGTACTTC	CASSQARFETQYF
.	TRBD1	TRBJ2-7	TRBV7-9	TGTGCCAGCAGCCTCAACCGGGACAGGTATTCCGAGCAGTACTTC	CASSLNRDRYSEQYF
.	.	TRBJ2-5	TRBV5-1	TGCGCCAGCAGCTCAGAGGGGACCCAGTACTTC	CASSSEGTQYF
.	.	TRBJ2-5	TRBV15	TGTGCCACCAGCAAACAGTCCCCTGGGGGGAGAGAGACCCAGTACTTC	CATSKQSPGGRETQYF
.	.	TRBJ1-1	TRBV5-1	TGCGCCAGCAGCTTGGAGGGCAGGGGATTAACTGAAGCTTTCTTT	CASSLEGRGLTEAFF
.	.	TRBJ1-2	TRBV10-3	TGTGCCATCAGTGGAGACCCTGGGGGGAATTCCTATGGCTACACCTTC	CAISGDPGGNSYGYTF
.	.	TRBJ2-1	TRBV4-3	TGCGCCAGCAGCCAAGACGGCTACGGAGACAATGAGCAGTTCTTC	CASSQDGYGDNEQFF
.	TRBD2	TRBJ2-1	TRBV9	TGTGCCAGCAGCGCCGGGACTAGCGGGACCAATGAGCAGTTCTTC	CASSAGTSGTNEQFF
.	.	TRBJ1-2	TRBV11-3	TGTGCCAGCAGCTCAGGGGAAAGTGACTACACCTTC	CASSSGESDYTF
.	.	TRBJ2-5	TRBV7-3	TGTGCCAGCAGCTTAACGGGAGTAGCGTCAGAGACCCAGTACTTC	CASSLTGVASETQYF
.	.	TRBJ1-4	TRBV6-5	TGTGCCAGCAGTTCCCTCGGGGGGCAGAGGGAAAAACTGTTTTTT	CASSSLGGQREKLFF
few	.	TRBJ1-5	TRBV30	TGTGCCTGGAGTACCGGGGGGGCTAGCAATCAGCCCCAGCATTTT	CAWSTGGASNQPQHF
.	.	TRBJ2-1	TRBV2	TGTGCCAGCAGTGACGGACTCTCGGGGGAGCAGTTCTTC	CASSDGLSGEQFF
.	.	TRBJ1-2	TRBV2	TGTGCCAGCCACACAGGGCCCTCCTATGGCTACACCTTC	CASHTGPSYGYTF
.	TRBD1	TRBJ2-7	TRBV7-2	TGTGCCAGCAGCCCACAGGGGCACAACTACGAGCAGTACTTC	CASSPQGHNYEQYF
.	TRBD1	TRBJ2-1	TRBV6-5	TGTGCCAGCAGTCCATATACAGGGGCTAGCGAGCAGTTCTTC	CASSPYTGASEQFF
.	TRBD1	TRBJ1-1	TRBV18	TGTGCCAGCTCACCACCGGGAATTAGGCAGGGGGGTGAAGCTTTCTTT	CASSPPGIRQGGEAFF
.	.	TRBJ1-4	TRBV4-3	TGCGCCAGCAGCCAAGATGGTCAGGGTAGTGAAAAACTGTTTTTT	CASSQDGQGSEKLFF
.	.	TRBJ1-5	TRBV28	TGTGCCAGCAGTTTTGGTGGGGCAGGACGACGGCCCCAGCATTTT	CASSFGGAGRRPQHF
.	TRBD2	TRBJ2-3	TRBV10-3	TGTGCCATCAGTGTTAGACTAGCGGGGTCAAGCACAGATACGCAGTATTTT	CAISVRLAGSSTDTQYF
.	.	TRBJ2-2	TRBV19	TGTGCCAGTAGTATACCGGGGAGGGGGAGGACCGGGGAGCTGTTTTTT	CASSIPGRGRTGELFF
.	.	TRBJ2-7	TRBV9	TGTGCCAGCAGCCGATCGGGGTCCTACGAGCAGTACTTC	CASSRSGSYEQYF
.	.	TRBJ1-6	TRBV27	TGTGCCAGCAGCCCAATTAATTCACCCCTCCACTTT	CASSPINSPLHF
.	TRBD1	TRBJ2-3	TRBV27	TGTGCCAGCAGTTGGGACAGACAGAGCACAGATACGCAGTATTTT	CASSWDRQSTDTQYF
.	TRBD1	TRBJ1-2	TRBV6-1	TGTGCCAGCAGTTCGCCGGGACAGTACAACTATGGCTACACCTTC	CASSSPGQYNYGYTF
.	.	TRBJ2-7	TRBV1	TGCACCAGCAGCCAAGATCCTAGCGGTACCCTTGGCGAGCAGTACTTC	CTSSQDPSGTLGEQYF
once	TRBD1	TRBJ1-5	TRBV30	TGTGCCTGGAGTGCTCCGGGACAGGGCACGTCGGGGCTAAATCAGCCCCAGCATTTT	CAWSAPGQGTSGLNQPQHF
.	.	TRBJ2-7	TRBV6-5	TGTGCCAGCAGTTACGGAGTAGCCGTCACCTACGAGCAGTACTTC	CASSYGVAVTYEQYF
.	TRBD1	TRBJ1-2	TRBV5-6	TGTGCCAGCAGCTCAACCGGGACAGAGCTTTATGGCTACACCTTC	CASSSTGTELYGYTF
.	.	TRBJ1-2	TRBV28	TGTGCCAGCACCCCATACTCTTACGGTTACACCTTC	CASTPYSYGYTF
.	TRBD1	TRBJ2-7	TRBV11-2	TGTGCCAGCAGCTCGCCAGACAGGGGGGGCGAGCAGTACTTC	CASSSPDRGGEQYF
.	.	TRBJ2-2	TRBV7-2	TGTGCCAGCAGCCCCAGGGTCACCGGGGAGCTGTTTTTT	CASSPRVTGELFF
once	TRBD1	TRBJ1-3	TRBV6-6	TGTGCCAGCACCAACACAGGGGGCTCTGGAAACACCATATATTTT	CASTNTGGSGNTIYF
.	TRBD1	TRBJ2-2	TRBV4-3	TGCGCCAGCAGCCAAGATGGGGGACAGGGGGACACCGGGGAGCTGTTTTTT	CASSQDGGQGDTGELFF
once	TRBD2	TRBJ2-1	TRBV4-3	TGCGCCAGCAGCCAAGATCTGCGACTAGCGGGTTACAATGAGCAGTTCTTC	CASSQDLRLAGYNEQFF
few	.	TRBJ1-1	TRBV7-9	TGTGCCAGCAGCTCCCGGACAGCGTCCTTCACTGAAGCTTTCTTT	CASSSRTASFTEAFF
once	.	TRBJ1-1	TRBV19	TGTGCCAGTAGTCCGAGACAGGTTATGAACACTGAAGCTTTCTTT	CASSPRQVMNTEAFF
.	TRBD1	TRBJ2-3	TRBV2	TGTGCAAGCAGCGCCCTGAGGGACAGGGATAGTGCAGATACGCAGTATTTT	CASSALRDRDSADTQYF
.	TRBD1	TRBJ2-7	TRBV7-3	TGTGCCAGCAGCCCAGGGACAGGTCCCTCCTACGAGCAGTACTTC	CASSPGTGPSYEQYF
.	TRBD2	TRBJ2-3	TRBV4-3	TGCGCCAGCAGCCCCTCCATGAGGGCGGGGGGGGGCACAGATACGCAGTATTTT	CASSPSMRAGGGTDTQYF
.	.	TRBJ1-2	TRBV2	TGTGCCAGCAGGGAGACGGGTTTTAACTATGGCTACACCTTC	CASRETGFNYGYTF
.	.	TRBJ2-2	TRBV25-1	TGTGCCAGCAGTGAATCCAACAGCGGCCCCGGGGAGCTGTTTTTT	CASSESNSGPGELFF
.	.	TRBJ1-5	TRBV7-2	TGTGCCAGCAGCTCCGGGGGGGCCCCTAATCAGCCCCAGCATTTT	CASSSGGAPNQPQHF
.	TRBD1	TRBJ1-6	TRBV13	TGTGCCAGCAGCTCCCTAATGGGACAGGGCGGTGGGGCCCTCCACTTT	CASSSLMGQGGGALHF
once	.	TRBJ1-5	TRBV5-5	TGTGCCAGCAGCCGGAGGGCTGGGCAGGATCAGCCCCAGCATTTT	CASSRRAGQDQPQHF
.	.	TRBJ1-1	TRBV6-5	TGTGCCAGCAGTCAGGGACTTCCGGGGGACGCTGAAGCTTTCTTT	CASSQGLPGDAEAFF